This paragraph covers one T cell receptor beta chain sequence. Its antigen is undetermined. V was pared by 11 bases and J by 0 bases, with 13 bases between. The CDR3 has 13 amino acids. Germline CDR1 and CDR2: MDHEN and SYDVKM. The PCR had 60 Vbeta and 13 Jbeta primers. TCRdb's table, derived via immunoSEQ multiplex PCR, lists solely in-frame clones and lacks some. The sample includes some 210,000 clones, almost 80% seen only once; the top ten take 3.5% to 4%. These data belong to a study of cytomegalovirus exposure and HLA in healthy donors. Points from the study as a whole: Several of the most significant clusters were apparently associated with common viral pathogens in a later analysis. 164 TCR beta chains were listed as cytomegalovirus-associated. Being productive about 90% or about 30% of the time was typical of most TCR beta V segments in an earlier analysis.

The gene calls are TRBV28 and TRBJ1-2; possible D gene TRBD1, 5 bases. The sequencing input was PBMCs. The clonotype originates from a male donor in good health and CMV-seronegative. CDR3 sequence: CASSRASNYGYTF. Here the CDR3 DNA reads TGTGCCTCATCCAGGGCATCTAACTATGGCTACACCTTC.